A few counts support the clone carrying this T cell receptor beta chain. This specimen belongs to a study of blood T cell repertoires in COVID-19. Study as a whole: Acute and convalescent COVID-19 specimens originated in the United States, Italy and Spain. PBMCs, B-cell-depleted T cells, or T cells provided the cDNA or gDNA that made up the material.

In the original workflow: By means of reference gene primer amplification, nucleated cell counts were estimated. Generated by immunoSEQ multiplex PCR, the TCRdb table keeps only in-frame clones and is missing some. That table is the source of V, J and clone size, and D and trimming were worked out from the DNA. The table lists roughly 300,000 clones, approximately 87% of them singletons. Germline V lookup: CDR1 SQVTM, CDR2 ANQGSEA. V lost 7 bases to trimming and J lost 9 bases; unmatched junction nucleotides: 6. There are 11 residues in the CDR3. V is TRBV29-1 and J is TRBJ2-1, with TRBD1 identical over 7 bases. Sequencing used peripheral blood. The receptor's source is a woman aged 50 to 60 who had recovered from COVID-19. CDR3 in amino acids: CSANRGAEQFF. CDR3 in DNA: TGCAGCGCCAACAGGGGTGCTGAGCAGTTCTTC.